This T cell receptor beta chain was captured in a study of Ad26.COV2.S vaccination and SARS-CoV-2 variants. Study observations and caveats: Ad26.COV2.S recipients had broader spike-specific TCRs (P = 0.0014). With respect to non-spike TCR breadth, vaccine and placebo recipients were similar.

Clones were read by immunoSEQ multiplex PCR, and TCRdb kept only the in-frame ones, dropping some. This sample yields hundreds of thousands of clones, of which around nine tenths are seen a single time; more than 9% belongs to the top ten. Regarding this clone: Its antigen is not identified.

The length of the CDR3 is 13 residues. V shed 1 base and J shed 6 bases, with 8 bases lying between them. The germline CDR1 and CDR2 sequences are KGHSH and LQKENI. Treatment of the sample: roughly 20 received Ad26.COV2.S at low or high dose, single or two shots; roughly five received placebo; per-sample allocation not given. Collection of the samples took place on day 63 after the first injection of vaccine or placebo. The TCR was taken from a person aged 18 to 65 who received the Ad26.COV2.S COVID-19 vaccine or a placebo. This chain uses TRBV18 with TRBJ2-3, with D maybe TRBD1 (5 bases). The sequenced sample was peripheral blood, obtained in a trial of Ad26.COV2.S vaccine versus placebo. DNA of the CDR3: TGTGCCAGCTCACCACAGGGGCGGGATACGCAGTATTTT. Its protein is CASSPQGRDTQYF.